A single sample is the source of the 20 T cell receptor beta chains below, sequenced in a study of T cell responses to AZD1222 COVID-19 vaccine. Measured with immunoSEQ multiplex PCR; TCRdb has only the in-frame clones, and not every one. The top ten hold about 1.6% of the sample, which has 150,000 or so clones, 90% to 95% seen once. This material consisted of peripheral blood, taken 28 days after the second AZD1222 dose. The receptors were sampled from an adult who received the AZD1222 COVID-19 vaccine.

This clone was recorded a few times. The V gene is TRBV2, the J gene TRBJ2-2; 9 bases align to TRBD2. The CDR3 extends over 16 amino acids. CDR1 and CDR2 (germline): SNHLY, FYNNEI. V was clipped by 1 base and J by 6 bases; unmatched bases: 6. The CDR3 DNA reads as TGTGCCAGCAGTGAAGTTGGTCTAGCGGGGTCCGGGGAGCTGTTTTTT. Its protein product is CASSEVGLAGSGELFF. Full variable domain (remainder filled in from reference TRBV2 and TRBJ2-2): EPEVTQTPSHQVTQMGQEVILRCVPISNHLYFYWYRQILGQKVEFLVSFYNNEISEKSEIFDDQFSVERPDGSNFTLKIRSTKLEDSAMYFCASSEVGLAGSGELFFGEGSRLTVL.

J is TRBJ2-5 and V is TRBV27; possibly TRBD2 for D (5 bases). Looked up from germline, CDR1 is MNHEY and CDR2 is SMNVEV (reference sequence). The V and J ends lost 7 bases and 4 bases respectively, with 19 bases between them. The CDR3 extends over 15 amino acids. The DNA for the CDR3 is TGTGCCAGCAAAGCGGAAAGTCGGAGAAGAGAGACCCAGTACTTC. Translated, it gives CASKAESRRRETQYF.

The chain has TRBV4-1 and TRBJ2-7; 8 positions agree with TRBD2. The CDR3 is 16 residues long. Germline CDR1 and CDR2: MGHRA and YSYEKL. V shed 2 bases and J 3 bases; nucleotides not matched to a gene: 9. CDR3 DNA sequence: TGCGCCAGCAGCCAACAAACGGGACTAGGTGGCTACGAGCAGTACTTC. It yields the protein CASSQQTGLGGYEQYF.

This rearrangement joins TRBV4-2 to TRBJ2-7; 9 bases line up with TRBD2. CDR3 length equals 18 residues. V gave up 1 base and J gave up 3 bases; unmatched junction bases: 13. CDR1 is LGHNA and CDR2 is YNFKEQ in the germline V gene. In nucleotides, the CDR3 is TGTGCCAGCAGCCAAGGGAAGTTTCCTAGCGGGGTCCACTACGAGCAGTACTTC. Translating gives CASSQGKFPSGVHYEQYF.

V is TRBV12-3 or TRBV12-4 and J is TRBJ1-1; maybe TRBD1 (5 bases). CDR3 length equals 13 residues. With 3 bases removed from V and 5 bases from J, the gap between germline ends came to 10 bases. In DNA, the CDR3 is TGTGCCAGCAGTTTGTTCCAGGGAACTGAAGCTTTCTTT. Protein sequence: CASSLFQGTEAFF.

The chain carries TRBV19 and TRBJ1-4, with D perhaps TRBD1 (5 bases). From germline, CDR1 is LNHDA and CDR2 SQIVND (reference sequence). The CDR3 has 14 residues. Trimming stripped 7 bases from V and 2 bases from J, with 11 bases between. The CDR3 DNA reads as TGTGCCAGTACCAAGGGGAGGACTAATGAAAAACTGTTTTTT. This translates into CASTKGRTNEKLFF.

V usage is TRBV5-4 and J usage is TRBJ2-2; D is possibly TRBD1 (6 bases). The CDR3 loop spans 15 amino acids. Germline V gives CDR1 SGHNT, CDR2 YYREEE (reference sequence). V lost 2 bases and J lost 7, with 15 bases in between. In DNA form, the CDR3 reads TGTGCCAGCAGCTTCCAGGGGCAAATCCTCGGGGAGCTGTTTTTT. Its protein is CASSFQGQILGELFF.

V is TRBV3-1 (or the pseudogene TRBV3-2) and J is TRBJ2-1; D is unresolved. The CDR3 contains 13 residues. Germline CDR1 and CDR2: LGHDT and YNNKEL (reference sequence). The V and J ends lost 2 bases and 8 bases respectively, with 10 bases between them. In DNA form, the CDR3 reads TGTGCCAGCAGCCAAAGCTTAGTCTATGAGCAGTTCTTC. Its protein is CASSQSLVYEQFF.

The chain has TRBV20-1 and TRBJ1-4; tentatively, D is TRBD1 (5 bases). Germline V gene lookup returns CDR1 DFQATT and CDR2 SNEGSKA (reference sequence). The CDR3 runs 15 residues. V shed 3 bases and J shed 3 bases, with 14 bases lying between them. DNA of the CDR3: TGCAGTGCTAGTAGGTTCGGGGCTTCTAATGAAAAACTGTTTTTT. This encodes CSASRFGASNEKLFF.

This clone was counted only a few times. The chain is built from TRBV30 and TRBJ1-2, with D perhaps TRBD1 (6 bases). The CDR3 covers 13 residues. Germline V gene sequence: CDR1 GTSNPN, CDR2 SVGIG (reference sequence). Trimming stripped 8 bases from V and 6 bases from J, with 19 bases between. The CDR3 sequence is CARGALERNGYTF. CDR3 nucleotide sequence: TGTGCCCGGGGGGCCCTAGAGAGGAATGGCTACACCTTC.

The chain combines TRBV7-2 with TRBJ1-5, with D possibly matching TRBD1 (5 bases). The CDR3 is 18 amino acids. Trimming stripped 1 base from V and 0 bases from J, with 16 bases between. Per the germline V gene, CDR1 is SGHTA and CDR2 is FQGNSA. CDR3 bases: TGTGCCAGCAGCTTAGACGGGTGGGGGACTTATAGCAATCAGCCCCAGCATTTT. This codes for CASSLDGWGTYSNQPQHF.

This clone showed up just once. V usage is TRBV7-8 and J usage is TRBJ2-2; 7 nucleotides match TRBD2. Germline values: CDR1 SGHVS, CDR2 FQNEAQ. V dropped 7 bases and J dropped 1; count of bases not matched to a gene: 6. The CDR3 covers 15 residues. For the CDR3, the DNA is TGTGCCAGCACCCCGCGGGAGTTGAACACCGGGGAGCTGTTTTTT. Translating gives CASTPRELNTGELFF.

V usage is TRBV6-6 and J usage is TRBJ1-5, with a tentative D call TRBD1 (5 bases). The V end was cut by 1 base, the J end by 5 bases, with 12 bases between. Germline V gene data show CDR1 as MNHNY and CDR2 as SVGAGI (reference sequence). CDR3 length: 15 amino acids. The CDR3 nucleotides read TGTGCCAGCAGTTACTACGGGGGAGGGGATCAGCCCCAGCATTTT. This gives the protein CASSYYGGGDQPQHF.

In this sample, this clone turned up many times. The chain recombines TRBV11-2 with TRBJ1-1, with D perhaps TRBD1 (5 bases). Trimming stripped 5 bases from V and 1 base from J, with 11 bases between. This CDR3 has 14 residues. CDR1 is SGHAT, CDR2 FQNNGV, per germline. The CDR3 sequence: CASSLSGRNTEAFF. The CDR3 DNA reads TGTGCCAGCAGCCTATCGGGACGGAACACTGAAGCTTTCTTT.

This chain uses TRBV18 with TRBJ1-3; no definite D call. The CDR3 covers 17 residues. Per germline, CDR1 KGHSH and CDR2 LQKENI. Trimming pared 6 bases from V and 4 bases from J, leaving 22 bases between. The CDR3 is CASSWSGHSATGNTIYF. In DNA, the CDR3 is TGTGCCAGCTCCTGGTCCGGGCACAGCGCCACGGGAAACACCATATATTTT.

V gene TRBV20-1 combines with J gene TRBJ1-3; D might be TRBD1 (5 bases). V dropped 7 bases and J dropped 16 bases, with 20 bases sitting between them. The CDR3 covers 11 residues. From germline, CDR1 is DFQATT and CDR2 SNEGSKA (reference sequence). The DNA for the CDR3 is TGCAGTGGAGTGAGAGGGGCTGATAGGTATTTT. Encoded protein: CSGVRGADRYF.

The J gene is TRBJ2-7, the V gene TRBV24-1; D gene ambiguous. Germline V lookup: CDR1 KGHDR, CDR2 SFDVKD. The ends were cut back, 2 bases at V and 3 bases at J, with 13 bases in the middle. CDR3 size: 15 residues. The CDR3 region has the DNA TGTGCCACCAGTGATTCCCGGAAGGCAGACTACGAGCAGTACTTC. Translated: CATSDSRKADYEQYF.

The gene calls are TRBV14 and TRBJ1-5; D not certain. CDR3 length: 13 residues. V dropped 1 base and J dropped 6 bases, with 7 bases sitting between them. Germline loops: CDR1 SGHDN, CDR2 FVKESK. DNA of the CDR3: TGTGCCAGCAGCCAAGCTGGGCGTCAGCCCCAGCATTTT. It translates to CASSQAGRQPQHF.

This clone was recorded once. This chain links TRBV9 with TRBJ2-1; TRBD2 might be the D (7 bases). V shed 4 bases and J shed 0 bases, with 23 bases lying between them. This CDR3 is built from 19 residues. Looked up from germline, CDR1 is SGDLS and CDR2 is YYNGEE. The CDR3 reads CASSYRGGASGSSYNEQFF. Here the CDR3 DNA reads TGTGCCAGCAGCTATAGAGGGGGGGCTAGCGGTAGCTCCTACAATGAGCAGTTCTTC. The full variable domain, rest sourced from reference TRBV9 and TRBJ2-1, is DSGVTQTPKHLITATGQRVTLRCSPRSGDLSVYWYQQSLDQGLQFLIQYYNGEERAKGNILERFSAQQFPDLHSELNLSSLELGDSALYFCASSYRGGASGSSYNEQFFGPGTRLTVL.

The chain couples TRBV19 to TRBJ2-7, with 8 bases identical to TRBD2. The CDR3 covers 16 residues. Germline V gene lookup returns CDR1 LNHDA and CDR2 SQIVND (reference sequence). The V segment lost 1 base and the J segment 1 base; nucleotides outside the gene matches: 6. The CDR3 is CASSIARLAKSYEQYF. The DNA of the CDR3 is TGTGCCAGTAGTATAGCGCGACTAGCGAAATCCTACGAGCAGTACTTC.